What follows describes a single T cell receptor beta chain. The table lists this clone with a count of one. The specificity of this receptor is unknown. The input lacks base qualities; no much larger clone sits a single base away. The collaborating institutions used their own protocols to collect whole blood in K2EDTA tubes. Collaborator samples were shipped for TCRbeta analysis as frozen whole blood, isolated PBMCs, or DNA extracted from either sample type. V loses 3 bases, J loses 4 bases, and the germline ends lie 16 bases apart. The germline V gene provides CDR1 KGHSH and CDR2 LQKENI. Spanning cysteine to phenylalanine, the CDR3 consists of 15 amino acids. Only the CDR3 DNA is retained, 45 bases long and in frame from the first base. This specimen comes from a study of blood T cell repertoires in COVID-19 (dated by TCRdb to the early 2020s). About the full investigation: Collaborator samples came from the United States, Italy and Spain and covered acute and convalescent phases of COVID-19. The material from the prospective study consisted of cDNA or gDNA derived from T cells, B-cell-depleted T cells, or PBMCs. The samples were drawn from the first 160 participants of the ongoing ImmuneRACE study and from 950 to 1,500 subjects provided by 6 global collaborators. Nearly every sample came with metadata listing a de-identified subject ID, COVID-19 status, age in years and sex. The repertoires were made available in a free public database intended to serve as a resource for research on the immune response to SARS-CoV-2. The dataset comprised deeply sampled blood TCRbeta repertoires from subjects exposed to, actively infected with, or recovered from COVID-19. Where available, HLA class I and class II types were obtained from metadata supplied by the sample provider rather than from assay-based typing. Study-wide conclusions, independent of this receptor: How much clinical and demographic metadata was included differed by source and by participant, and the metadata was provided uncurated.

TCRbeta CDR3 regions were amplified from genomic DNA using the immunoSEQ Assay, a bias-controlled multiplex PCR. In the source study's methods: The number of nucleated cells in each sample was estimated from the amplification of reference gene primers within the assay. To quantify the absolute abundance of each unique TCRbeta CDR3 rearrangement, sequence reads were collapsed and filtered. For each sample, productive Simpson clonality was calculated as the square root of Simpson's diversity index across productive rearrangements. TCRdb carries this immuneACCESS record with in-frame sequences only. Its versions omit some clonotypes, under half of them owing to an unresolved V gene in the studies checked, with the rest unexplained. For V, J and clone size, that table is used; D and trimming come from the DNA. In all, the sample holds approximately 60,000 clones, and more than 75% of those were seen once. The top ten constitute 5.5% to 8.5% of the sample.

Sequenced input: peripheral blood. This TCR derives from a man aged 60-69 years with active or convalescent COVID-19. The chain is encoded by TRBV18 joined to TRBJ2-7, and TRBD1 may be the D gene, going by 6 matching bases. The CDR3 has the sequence CASSPFRDKGYEQYF. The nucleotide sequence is TGTGCCAGCTCACCCTTCCGGGACAAGGGGTACGAGCAGTACTTC.